This TCR beta chain was observed in a study of shared clonotypes between healthy human individuals. Sequenced by immunoSEQ multiplex PCR; TCRdb stores in-frame clones only, minus some. Of about 610,000 clones listed, 97% are singletons. Germline V gives CDR1 SGHNT, CDR2 YENEEA. This CDR3 is built from 17 residues. The trim removed 7 bases at V and 5 bases at J, leaving 16 bases unmatched. The sample taken for sequencing was naive CD4+ T cells sorted from blood. Noted subset: CD45RA+ positively selected. The rearrangement uses TRBV11-3 and TRBJ2-5, with TRBD2 matching 10 bases. This sequence was found in a woman in her 30s in good health. Written as DNA, the CDR3 is TGTGCCAGCACAAAACCCCAGCGGGAGGGCTTTGGTGAGACCCAGTACTTC. Protein sequence: CASTKPQREGFGETQYF. The full variable domain, in which reference TRBV11-3 and TRBJ2-5 provide the parts outside the CDR3, is EAGVVQSPRYKIIEKKQPVAFWCNPISGHNTLYWYLQNLGQGPELLIRYENEEAVDDSQLPKDRFSAERLKGVDSTLKIQPAELGDSAVYLCASTKPQREGFGETQYFGPGTRLLVL.